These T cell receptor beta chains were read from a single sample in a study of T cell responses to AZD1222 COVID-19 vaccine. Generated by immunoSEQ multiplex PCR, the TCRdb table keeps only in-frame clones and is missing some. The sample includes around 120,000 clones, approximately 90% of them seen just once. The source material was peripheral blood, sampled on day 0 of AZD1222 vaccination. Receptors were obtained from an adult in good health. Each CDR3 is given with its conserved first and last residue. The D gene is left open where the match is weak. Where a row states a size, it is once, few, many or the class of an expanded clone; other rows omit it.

TGCGCCAGCAGCGGCGGGGGGCTAAGCGCCAGCACAGATACGCAGTATTTT,CASSGGGLSASTDTQYF,.,TRBJ2-3,TRBV5-1,TRBD2
TGTGCCAGCAGACCGGCCGGCCAGGGGTGGTCCTCTGGAAACACCATATATTTT,CASRPAGQGWSSGNTIYF,.,TRBJ1-3,TRBV28,.
TGTGCCAGTAGTAAAACAGGGTACACCGGGGAGCTGTTTTTT,CASSKTGYTGELFF,.,TRBJ2-2,TRBV19,.
TGTGCCAGCAGCTTGGGGGTTTGGGGACAGGGTTATCAGCCCCAGCATTTT,CASSLGVWGQGYQPQHF,.,TRBJ1-5,TRBV5-8,TRBD1
TGTGCCACAGGGACGGTACGCATAAATGAAAAACTGTTTTTT,CATGTVRINEKLFF,.,TRBJ1-4,TRBV10-3,.
TGTGCCAGCAGCTTAGGATCCGGGACAGGGCTGTCCCAGTACTTC,CASSLGSGTGLSQYF,.,TRBJ2-5,TRBV5-6,TRBD1
TGTGCCAGCAGTGACTCGGTTAGGGCTAGCGGGGGCCGGACCTACTGCAATGAGCAGTTCTTC,CASSDSVRASGGRTYCNEQFF,.,TRBJ2-1,TRBV6-4,TRBD2
TGTGCCAGCTCACCAATGGCGGGAGAAAATGAGCAGTTCTTC,CASSPMAGENEQFF,.,TRBJ2-1,TRBV18,TRBD2
TGTGCCAGCAGCTTAGAGGACAGCGAAGGGACCCAGTACTTC,CASSLEDSEGTQYF,.,TRBJ2-5,TRBV7-6,.
TGTGCCAGCAGCTTGCTAGCGGGAGTCTCTGAGCAGTTCTTC,CASSLLAGVSEQFF,.,TRBJ2-1,TRBV11-1,TRBD2
TGCGCCAGCAGCCCCCTGGGGGTGAACACTGAAGCTTTCTTT,CASSPLGVNTEAFF,.,TRBJ1-1,TRBV4-1,.
TGTGCCAGCAGTGAAGTCGAGTCTAAACAGTATTTT,CASSEVESKQYF,few,TRBJ2-3,TRBV12-3/TRBV12-4,.
TGTGCCAGTAGCGGACAGGCTATCTCTGGGGCCAACGTCCTGACTTTC,CASSGQAISGANVLTF,.,TRBJ2-6,TRBV19,TRBD1
TGTGCCAGCAGCTCCACGGGGGGTGAAAAACTGTTTTTT,CASSSTGGEKLFF,.,TRBJ1-4,TRBV7-3,.
TGCGCCAGCAGCGGTGGGGTGGCTGAAGCTTTCTTT,CASSGGVAEAFF,.,TRBJ1-1,TRBV5-1,.
TGTGCCAGCAGCGGACCAATGCTTACAGGGGACCCCTATGGCTACACCTTC,CASSGPMLTGDPYGYTF,.,TRBJ1-2,TRBV9,TRBD1
TGTGCCAGCAGCTACCGGGGGCCTGGAAACACCATATATTTT,CASSYRGPGNTIYF,few,TRBJ1-3,TRBV5-6,.
TGTGCCAGCAGCTTTCGAGGCAGGGACAGAAGATTTTTTTACAATGAGCAGTTCTTC,CASSFRGRDRRFFYNEQFF,.,TRBJ2-1,TRBV7-9,TRBD1
TGCAGCGTTGTACAGGACGGAAAAAGGGACGAGCAGTACTTC,CSVVQDGKRDEQYF,once,TRBJ2-7,TRBV29-1,.
TGTGCCAGCAGTTTATACAACGAGGGGACCACCTTCAAGCAGTACTTC,CASSLYNEGTTFKQYF,.,TRBJ2-7,TRBV28,.
TGCGCCAGCAGCTCCTTACAGGGGGCCGGCGGGGAGCTGTTTTTT,CASSSLQGAGGELFF,.,TRBJ2-2,TRBV5-1,TRBD1
TGTGCCAGCAGCCGGATGAGCGGGAGAGGCGACAATGAGCAGTTCTTC,CASSRMSGRGDNEQFF,.,TRBJ2-1,TRBV14,TRBD2
TGCGCCAGCAGCTTACCCTCCGACAGGCGGTCTGGAAACACCATATATTTT,CASSLPSDRRSGNTIYF,.,TRBJ1-3,TRBV5-1,.
TGTGCCAGCAGCCCCCGGGACATGAAGAACGAGCAGTACTTC,CASSPRDMKNEQYF,few,TRBJ2-7,TRBV9,.
TGTGCCAGCAGGGAGAACTCCCCTTATGGCTACACCTTC,CASRENSPYGYTF,.,TRBJ1-2,TRBV11-2,.
TGTGCCAGCAGCCGCCGGACAGGGGAAGGTGGCTACACCTTC,CASSRRTGEGGYTF,.,TRBJ1-2,TRBV6-6,TRBD1
TGTGCCAGCGGGGACAGGGACAATGAGCAGTTCTTC,CASGDRDNEQFF,.,TRBJ2-1,TRBV27,TRBD1
TGTGCCAGCAGCTTGAGCGGGGATTCACCCCTCCACTTT,CASSLSGDSPLHF,.,TRBJ1-6,TRBV5-5,.
TGTGCCTGGAGGGCCGGGGGGAGCGCGTTAGAGACCCAGTACTTC,CAWRAGGSALETQYF,.,TRBJ2-5,TRBV30,TRBD2
TGTGCCACCAGCAGGCAAACAGGGTCCCAAGAGACCCAGTACTTC,CATSRQTGSQETQYF,.,TRBJ2-5,TRBV15,.
TGTGCCAGCAGTTTGCCAGGGAGGAACACTGAAGCTTTCTTT,CASSLPGRNTEAFF,.,TRBJ1-1,TRBV6-5,.
TGTGCCAGCAGTGCTGGCGTTGGTGAAGCTTTCTTT,CASSAGVGEAFF,.,TRBJ1-1,TRBV28,.
TGTGCCAGCAGTTGGGATAATCAGCCCCAGCATTTT,CASSWDNQPQHF,.,TRBJ1-5,TRBV12-3/TRBV12-4,.
TGTGCCAGCAGCTATGGGGTTATGAACACTGAAGCTTTCTTT,CASSYGVMNTEAFF,.,TRBJ1-1,TRBV28,.
TGTGCCAGTAGTAAGGTTTCCATCTACAATGAGCAGTTCTTC,CASSKVSIYNEQFF,.,TRBJ2-1,TRBV19,.
TGTGCCAGCAGCAAAGTTCTCGTAGGTGGGTCCGGGGTGCACAATGAGCAGTTCTTC,CASSKVLVGGSGVHNEQFF,.,TRBJ2-1,TRBV21-1,.
TGTGCCAGCAGCTTAAATACGAACACTGAAGCTTTCTTT,CASSLNTNTEAFF,once,TRBJ1-1,TRBV7-9,.
TGTGCCAGCAGTTTAATGCAGGGGGCACGGTATGGCTACACCTTC,CASSLMQGARYGYTF,.,TRBJ1-2,TRBV28,TRBD1
TGTGCCAGCAGCCTAGATCTTGGGACACCTTCTAACTATGGCTACACCTTC,CASSLDLGTPSNYGYTF,.,TRBJ1-2,TRBV6-2/TRBV6-3,.
TGCGCCAGCAGCTTGGGCCCCACTAATGAAAAACTGTTTTTT,CASSLGPTNEKLFF,once,TRBJ1-4,TRBV5-1,.
TGTGCCAGCAGTTTTTATAGACAGTCCCTTAACTACAATGAGCAGTTCTTC,CASSFYRQSLNYNEQFF,.,TRBJ2-1,TRBV2,.
TGTGCCAGCAAGGGTACCGGTAGGAATGAGCAGTTCTTC,CASKGTGRNEQFF,.,TRBJ2-1,TRBV27,.
TGTGCCAGCAGCTTCGCGGGAGTCACCTACGAGCAGTACTTC,CASSFAGVTYEQYF,.,TRBJ2-7,TRBV7-9,TRBD2
TGTGCCAGCAGCTTGAATTCAGGTGCCTCCTACGAGCAGTACTTC,CASSLNSGASYEQYF,few,TRBJ2-7,TRBV5-4,.
TGTGCCAGTAGTACCCGGGGAGGGTCAACTAACTATGGCTACACCTTC,CASSTRGGSTNYGYTF,.,TRBJ1-2,TRBV19,.
TGTGCCAGCAGCTTAAGCGGTCGCACAGATACGCAGTATTTT,CASSLSGRTDTQYF,.,TRBJ2-3,TRBV7-6,.
TGCACCAGCAGCCAAGATGGGGGGCGGGAGACCTACGAGCAGTACTTC,CTSSQDGGRETYEQYF,.,TRBJ2-7,TRBV1,.
TGTGCCAGCAGTTTGGGGAGGGAAGCTTTCTTT,CASSLGREAFF,.,TRBJ1-1,TRBV27,.
TGTGCCAGCAGCTTAAAACAGGGGGCGCGGGACACCGGGGAGCTGTTTTTT,CASSLKQGARDTGELFF,.,TRBJ2-2,TRBV5-8,TRBD1
TGTGCCAGCAGTTACTCGTCCCGAGGCAACTACGAGCAGTACTTC,CASSYSSRGNYEQYF,.,TRBJ2-7,TRBV6-5,.